This T cell receptor (beta chain) was obtained from a study of T cells in Graves' hyperthyroidism and ophthalmopathy. There were TCR beta CDR3 regions amplified from RNA transcripts. The HTBI primer set drove a first-round RT-PCR of the TCR CDR3. TCRdb re-analysed the multiplex PCR reads in MiXCR, keeping a single row per CDR3 protein. The profile covers 650,000 to 800,000 distinct CDR3 sequences, with roughly 45% appearing a single time and about 7.7% taken by the ten largest. CDR1 and CDR2 from the germline V gene are SGHVT and SQSDAQ. The length of the CDR3 is 14 residues. The ends lost 4 bases at V and 7 bases at J; junction bases unmatched: 2.

This chain links TRBV7-4 with TRBJ2-7; 15 bases are shared with TRBD2. The sequenced sample consisted of peripheral blood or thyroid tissue (not recorded which). This TCR was recovered from an adult man with Graves' disease, either hyperthyroidism or ophthalmopathy (not recorded which). Here the CDR3 reads CASSSGLAGGEQYF. CDR3 bases: TGTGCCAGCAGCTCAGGACTAGCGGGAGGGGAGCAGTACTTC.